Shown below are 12 T cell receptor beta chains from a single sample sequenced in a study of blood T cell repertoires in COVID-19. Generated by immunoSEQ multiplex PCR, the TCRdb table keeps only in-frame clones and is missing some. The sample has around 400,000 clones; around 87% are singletons. Sequencing used peripheral blood. All receptors derive from a woman in her twenties or thirties with COVID-19, enrolled during active disease.

The chain links TRBV12-3 or TRBV12-4 to TRBJ1-1, with D possibly TRBD1 on 6 matching bases. The CDR3 spans 13 residues. The germline V and J ends were trimmed by 6 bases and 4 bases, with 12 bases remaining between them. The CDR3 loop reads CASSLLGGTEAFF. CDR3 coding DNA: TGTGCCAGCAGCCTACTAGGGGGCACTGAAGCTTTCTTT.

The rearrangement links TRBV5-6 to TRBJ1-6; D uncertain. Per germline, CDR1 SGHDT and CDR2 YYEEEE. Trimming stripped 4 bases from V and 10 bases from J, with 18 bases between. This CDR3 has 15 residues. The CDR3 is CASSPFETGYSPLHF. DNA for the CDR3: TGTGCCAGCAGCCCATTCGAAACGGGGTACTCACCCCTCCACTTT.

V usage is TRBV6-1 and J usage is TRBJ2-2, with D possibly matching TRBD1 (6 bases). Germline V gene data show CDR1 as MNHNS and CDR2 as SASEGT. The CDR3 length is 17 residues. The ends were cut back, 4 bases at V and 0 bases at J, with 15 bases in the middle. The CDR3 coding sequence is TGTGCCAGCAGTGCAGTCTCAGGGGCCCCGAACACCGGGGAGCTGTTTTTT. Residues: CASSAVSGAPNTGELFF.

This chain joins TRBV4-1 and TRBJ2-7; perhaps TRBD2 as D (6 bases). V gave up 5 bases and J gave up 2 bases, with 16 bases separating them. Germline V CDR1 and CDR2: MGHRA, YSYEKL. The CDR3 is 15 residues long. CDR3 residues: CASSSPGLLPYEQYF. The CDR3, as DNA: TGCGCCAGCAGCTCCCCGGGACTCCTCCCCTACGAGCAGTACTTC.

V usage is TRBV28 and J usage is TRBJ2-1, with TRBD2 matching over 9 bases. The germline V gene encodes CDR1 MDHEN and CDR2 SYDVKM. This CDR3 has 19 amino acids. V shed 6 bases and J 7 bases; nucleotides not matched to a gene: 22. The CDR3 protein is CASSRSDEGLAGVGNEQFF. The CDR3 nucleotides are TGTGCCAGCAGCCGCTCGGATGAGGGATTAGCGGGAGTGGGAAATGAGCAGTTCTTC.

V gene TRBV5-5 combines with J gene TRBJ2-1; 10 bases are shared with TRBD2. Trimming cost V 0 bases and J 3 bases; bases outside gene matches: 3. Germline V gives CDR1 SGHKS, CDR2 YYEKEE (reference sequence). The CDR3 covers 16 residues. DNA for the CDR3: TGTGCCAGCAGCTTGGCCCGGACTAGCGGCTACAATGAGCAGTTCTTC. Amino acid sequence: CASSLARTSGYNEQFF.

With regard to this clone: This CDR3 is also generated by other DNA sequences in the sample. This chain links TRBV29-1 with TRBJ2-7; possibly TRBD2 for D (6 bases). V was clipped by 0 bases and J by 4 bases, with 7 bases between them. This CDR3 region has 12 residues. CDR1 and CDR2 from the germline V gene are SQVTM and ANQGSEA. Written as DNA, the CDR3 is TGCAGCGTTGAAGATCGGGGGTACGAGCAGTACTTC. Encoded protein: CSVEDRGYEQYF.

This chain links TRBV7-2 with TRBJ2-4; a weak D match, TRBD1 (6 bases). This CDR3 comprises 15 residues. The germline V and J ends were trimmed by 5 bases and 4 bases, with 15 bases remaining between them. Germline V lookup: CDR1 SGHTA, CDR2 FQGNSA. This chain's CDR3 is CASSPRQEGKNIQYF. The DNA for the CDR3 is TGTGCCAGCAGCCCGAGACAGGAAGGGAAAAACATTCAGTACTTC. The full variable domain, completed using reference TRBV7-2 and TRBJ2-4, is GAGVSQSPSNKVTEKGKDVELRCDPISGHTALYWYRQSLGQGLEFLIYFQGNSAPDKSGLPSDRFSAERTGGSVSTLTIQRTQQEDSAVYLCASSPRQEGKNIQYFGAGTRLSVL.

This chain uses TRBV4-1 with TRBJ2-5; 12 bases align to TRBD2. This CDR3 has 14 amino acids. The J segment lost 3 bases and the V segment lost 5 bases, leaving 1 base of the junction unmatched. Germline V gene lookup returns CDR1 MGHRA and CDR2 YSYEKL. The CDR3 sequence: CASSRLAGEETQYF. CDR3 coding DNA: TGCGCCAGCAGCAGACTAGCGGGGGAAGAGACCCAGTACTTC.

The chain joins TRBV6-5 to TRBJ2-7, with TRBD1 identical over 8 bases. This CDR3 spans 13 amino acids. Looked up from germline, CDR1 is MNHEY and CDR2 is SVGAGI. V trimming: 2 bases; J trimming: 3 bases; junction bases outside the gene matches: 0. In nucleotides, the CDR3 is TGTGCCAGCAGTTACACAGGGGGCTACGAGCAGTACTTC. Its translation: CASSYTGGYEQYF.

The rearrangement links TRBV28 to TRBJ2-7; 9 bases are a match to TRBD2. Germline CDR1 is MDHEN and CDR2 is SYDVKM. The CDR3 loop spans 16 amino acids. The J segment lost 3 bases and the V segment lost 1 base, leaving 7 bases of the junction unmatched. CDR3 nucleotide sequence: TGTGCCAGCAGTTTATCCGGAGGGACTAGCTACTACGAGCAGTACTTC. This translates into CASSLSGGTSYYEQYF.

The chain is built from TRBV5-1 and TRBJ2-3; 14 nucleotides line up with TRBD2. Germline V gene sequence: CDR1 SGHRS, CDR2 YFSETQ. V shed 4 bases, J shed 8 bases, and the junction held 3 bases outside the gene matches. The CDR3 totals 14 residues. CDR3 amino acids: CASSLGLAGGTQYF. CDR3 DNA sequence: TGCGCCAGCAGCCTCGGACTAGCGGGAGGTACGCAGTATTTT.